Listed below are T cell receptor beta chains from one sample, sequenced in a study of early T cells in non-severe SARS-CoV-2 infection. MiXCR, run by TCRdb on the 5' RACE reads, gives a single entry per CDR3 protein. The sample records about 69,000 distinct CDR3 sequences, about 9% being singletons. The sequencing input was whole blood. Source of these receptors: an adult who was a healthcare worker with PCR-confirmed SARS-CoV-2 infection or an uninfected control (not recorded which). Both conserved end residues are part of each CDR3. D genes are given only for firm matches. Part of the rows lack a size; the others show once, few, many or a class for expanded clones.

D,V,J,size,CDR3,DNA
-,TRBV7-9,TRBJ2-7,few,CASSVGGSSYEQYF,TGTGCCAGCAGCGTCGGGGGAAGCTCCTACGAGCAGTACTTC
TRBD1,TRBV6-5,TRBJ1-5,many,CASSSDREGYQPQHF,TGTGCCAGCAGTTCGGACAGGGAAGGATATCAGCCCCAGCATTTT
TRBD1,TRBV7-2,TRBJ1-4,many,CASSPTDRGREKLFF,TGTGCCAGCAGCCCAACGGACAGGGGAAGAGAAAAACTGTTTTTT
-,TRBV29-1,TRBJ1-1,many,CSVGPSGTEAFF,TGCAGCGTTGGCCCGTCGGGCACTGAAGCTTTCTTT
TRBD1,TRBV29-1,TRBJ2-1,-,CSVEDFGQGYNEQFF,TGCAGCGTTGAGGATTTCGGACAGGGCTACAATGAGCAGTTCTTC
-,TRBV7-9,TRBJ2-3,many,CASKTGNTQYF,TGTGCCAGCAAGACTGGCAATACGCAGTATTTT
-,TRBV14,TRBJ2-3,many,CASSQFGGTDTQYF,TGTGCCAGCAGCCAGTTTGGGGGCACAGATACGCAGTATTTT
TRBD2,TRBV7-9,TRBJ2-6,many,CASSRTAGVAGANVLTF,TGTGCCAGCAGCCGCACTGCGGGAGTTGCGGGGGCCAACGTCCTGACTTTC
-,TRBV7-2,TRBJ2-7,many,CASSPDPRVQLNYEQYF,TGTGCCAGCAGCCCCGACCCCAGGGTCCAACTTAACTACGAGCAGTACTTC
-,TRBV5-4,TRBJ2-3,-,CASRMGTDTQYF,TGTGCCAGCAGAATGGGGACAGATACGCAGTATTTT
-,TRBV9,TRBJ1-1,few,CASTQVRVNTEAFF,TGTGCCAGCACCCAGGTTCGGGTGAACACTGAAGCTTTCTTT
-,TRBV5-1,TRBJ1-1,many,CASGRGKGTEAFF,TGCGCCAGCGGCAGGGGCAAGGGCACTGAAGCTTTCTTT
TRBD1,TRBV11-2,TRBJ1-1,few,CASSSGQGAMEAKNTEAFF,TGTGCCAGCAGCTCAGGACAGGGGGCAATGGAAGCCAAAAACACTGAAGCTTTCTTT
TRBD1,TRBV4-3,TRBJ1-5,many,CASSQDTGDQPQHF,TGCGCCAGCAGCCAGGATACAGGGGATCAGCCCCAGCATTTT
-,TRBV5-1,TRBJ2-3,many,CASSPTESTDTQYF,TGCGCCAGCAGTCCAACTGAGAGCACAGATACGCAGTATTTT
TRBD2,TRBV6-1,TRBJ2-3,-,CASRGGGTDTQYF,TGTGCCAGCAGGGGAGGGGGCACAGATACGCAGTATTTT
-,TRBV20-1,TRBJ1-6,-,CSARDLGRNSPLHF,TGCAGTGCTAGAGATCTGGGTCGTAATTCACCCCTCCACTTT
-,TRBV6-2/TRBV6-3,TRBJ2-7,-,CASSSPLLEQYF,TGTGCCAGCAGTTCTCCCCTCCTCGAGCAGTACTTC
TRBD1,TRBV11-1,TRBJ2-2,-,CASSSSGTEINTGELFF,TGTGCCAGCAGCTCATCCGGGACAGAGATTAACACCGGGGAGCTGTTTTTT
TRBD1,TRBV2,TRBJ2-1,-,CASRTGGEEQFF,TGTGCCAGCAGGACAGGGGGAGAGGAGCAGTTCTTC
-,TRBV6-5,TRBJ1-1,many,CASVTEEGTEAFF,TGTGCCAGCGTGACAGAGGAGGGGACTGAAGCTTTCTTT
TRBD2,TRBV5-4,TRBJ2-1,-,CASSLEASGKMYNEQFF,TGTGCCAGCAGCTTGGAGGCTAGCGGGAAGATGTACAATGAGCAGTTCTTC
-,TRBV20-1,TRBJ2-3,-,CSPRLGRADTQYF,TGCAGTCCTAGGCTGGGCAGGGCAGATACGCAGTATTTT
-,TRBV6-2/TRBV6-3,TRBJ1-6,many,CASRYLNSPLHF,TGTGCCAGCCGGTATCTTAATTCACCCCTCCACTTT
-,TRBV7-7,TRBJ2-2,many,CASSPGGGPDTGELFF,TGTGCCAGCAGCCCCGGTGGGGGGCCTGACACCGGGGAGCTGTTTTTT
-,TRBV7-2,TRBJ2-7,many,CASSSRPGGQAYEQYF,TGTGCCAGCAGCTCTAGGCCGGGGGGACAAGCCTACGAGCAGTACTTC
-,TRBV7-8,TRBJ2-1,large,CASSLEGHNEQFF,TGTGCCAGCAGCTTAGAAGGCCACAATGAGCAGTTCTTC
TRBD2,TRBV7-2,TRBJ2-3,-,CASSSTSGADTQYF,TGTGCCAGCAGCTCGACTAGCGGTGCAGATACGCAGTATTTT
-,TRBV20-1,TRBJ1-4,many,CSAPTEALNEKLFF,TGCAGTGCTCCTACGGAGGCACTGAATGAAAAACTGTTTTTT
-,TRBV12-3/TRBV12-4,TRBJ2-2,many,CASNRGRNPRGNGELFF,TGTGCCAGCAACCGGGGAAGGAACCCAAGAGGGAACGGGGAGCTGTTTTTT
-,TRBV7-8,TRBJ1-6,-,CASSSPSAGSSYNSPLHF,TGTGCCAGCAGCTCCCCCTCGGCAGGGAGCTCCTATAATTCACCCCTCCACTTT
-,TRBV20-1,TRBJ2-7,few,CSAGIFGSYEQYF,TGCAGTGCGGGTATATTCGGCTCCTACGAGCAGTACTTC
TRBD1,TRBV6-1,TRBJ2-3,few,CASKDRGTDTQYF,TGTGCCAGCAAAGACAGGGGGACAGATACGCAGTATTTT
-,TRBV12-3/TRBV12-4,TRBJ1-6,many,CASTKMGGNSPLHF,TGTGCCAGCACAAAGATGGGTGGCAATTCACCCCTCCACTTT
TRBD2,TRBV7-2,TRBJ2-3,many,CASSVIRLAGEGSTDTQYF,TGTGCCAGCAGCGTGATAAGACTAGCGGGAGAGGGAAGCACAGATACGCAGTATTTT
TRBD2,TRBV20-1,TRBJ2-5,-,CSAPGGAGGYQETQYF,TGCAGTGCCCCAGGTGGTGCGGGAGGGTACCAAGAGACCCAGTACTTC
TRBD1,TRBV15,TRBJ1-1,many,CATSRDAPGGTNTEAFF,TGTGCCACCAGCAGAGATGCCCCAGGGGGCACGAACACTGAAGCTTTCTTT
-,TRBV11-2,TRBJ2-1,few,CASSYDGSSYNEQFF,TGTGCCAGCAGCTACGACGGAAGCTCCTACAATGAGCAGTTCTTC
TRBD1,TRBV11-2,TRBJ1-2,-,CASSQTGVSNYGYTF,TGTGCCAGCAGCCAGACAGGGGTTAGCAACTATGGCTACACCTTC
TRBD2,TRBV2,TRBJ2-3,-,CASSVGPGLAVTDTQYF,TGTGCCAGCAGTGTGGGGCCGGGACTAGCGGTCACAGATACGCAGTATTTT
-,TRBV4-1,TRBJ1-2,many,CASSQDQQGYGGYTF,TGCGCCAGCAGCCAAGATCAACAGGGCTACGGTGGCTACACCTTC
TRBD1,TRBV29-1,TRBJ2-2,few,CSVFLYGQANTGELFF,TGCAGCGTTTTCCTATACGGACAGGCGAACACCGGGGAGCTGTTTTTT
TRBD1,TRBV5-8,TRBJ2-7,-,CASNQGQTYSYEQYF,TGTGCCAGCAATCAGGGACAGACGTACTCCTACGAGCAGTACTTC
-,TRBV20-1,TRBJ2-3,many,CSATYDPASDTQYF,TGCAGTGCTACCTATGACCCAGCCTCAGATACGCAGTATTTT
-,TRBV5-7,TRBJ2-1,many,CASSREAGHNEQFF,TGTGCCAGCAGCCGTGAGGCAGGGCACAATGAGCAGTTCTTC
-,TRBV20-1,TRBJ2-7,-,CSARTEQARFEQYF,TGCAGTGCTAGGACTGAACAGGCACGATTCGAGCAGTACTTC
TRBD2,TRBV20-1,TRBJ2-7,many,CSAVATGGYEQYF,TGCAGTGCAGTAGCGACGGGAGGCTACGAGCAGTACTTC
-,TRBV9,TRBJ2-3,many,CASSPRDEGTDTQYF,TGTGCCAGCAGCCCCCGGGATGAGGGCACAGATACGCAGTATTTT
-,TRBV6-5,TRBJ1-2,many,CASSYDSYYGYTF,TGTGCCAGCAGTTACGACAGCTACTATGGCTACACCTTC
-,TRBV20-1,TRBJ2-3,-,CSATMTNTDTQYF,TGCAGTGCTACCATGACCAACACAGATACGCAGTATTTT
-,TRBV29-1,TRBJ1-4,-,CSGTDNEKLFF,TGCAGCGGGACAGATAATGAAAAACTGTTTTTT
-,TRBV29-1,TRBJ1-4,few,CSARDNEKLFF,TGCAGCGCTAGGGATAATGAAAAACTGTTTTTT
-,TRBV4-2,TRBJ1-4,many,CASSQDRAGKGKLFF,TGTGCCAGCAGCCAAGATAGAGCAGGGAAGGGAAAACTGTTTTTT
-,TRBV7-9,TRBJ1-6,many,CASSLVQGAYNSPLHF,TGTGCCAGCAGCTTAGTCCAGGGCGCATATAATTCACCCCTCCACTTT
TRBD1,TRBV30,TRBJ2-2,-,CACDRDANTGELFF,TGTGCCTGCGACAGGGACGCGAACACCGGGGAGCTGTTTTTT
TRBD2,TRBV27,TRBJ2-1,-,CASSSGSTSGGSYNEQFF,TGTGCCAGCAGTAGCGGATCTACTAGCGGGGGCTCCTACAATGAGCAGTTCTTC
-,TRBV9,TRBJ2-3,many,CASSVLSGGDTQYF,TGTGCCAGCAGCGTATTGTCAGGCGGCGATACGCAGTATTTT
-,TRBV25-1,TRBJ1-5,many,CASSKGNRPNQPQHF,TGTGCCAGCAGCAAAGGAAATAGGCCCAATCAGCCCCAGCATTTT
TRBD2,TRBV12-3/TRBV12-4,TRBJ2-1,many,CASSRTSGILNEQFF,TGTGCCAGCAGTCGGACTAGCGGGATTCTCAATGAGCAGTTCTTC
-,TRBV27,TRBJ2-2,few,CASSLYQGNGELFF,TGTGCCAGCAGTTTATACCAGGGGAACGGGGAGCTGTTTTTT